What follows describes a single TCR beta chain. The target antigen is unknown. V lost 1 base to trimming and J lost 10 bases, with 8 bases between them. There are 12 residues in the CDR3. CDR1 and CDR2 from the germline V gene are MGHRA and YSYEKL. The protocol was immunoSEQ multiplex PCR, while the TCRdb copy is restricted to in-frame clones and leaves out a portion. The sample holds 24,000 or so clones, 88% seen once. The data were obtained in a study of T cells in localized non-small cell lung cancer. Notes on the study in general: Adjacent lung held a median around 58 of the top 100 tumor clones. Clonality of T cells reached its maximum in uninvolved adjacent lung, surpassing tumor. A higher density of T cells in blood coincided with extended overall survival.

The chain couples TRBV4-1 to TRBJ2-4, with TRBD2 as a possible D gene (5 bases). Specimen: peripheral blood mononuclear cells, collected before any cancer treatment. The TCR originated in a woman aged 35 to 70 with stage III lung adenocarcinoma. For the CDR3, the DNA is TGCGCCAGCAGCCAAGTCGGGATGATTCAGTACTTC. Residues: CASSQVGMIQYF.